This T cell receptor (beta chain) was recorded in a study of blood T cell repertoires in COVID-19 (TCRdb year 2020). The study in broad terms: The collaborator samples originated in the United States, Italy and Spain and spanned the acute and convalescent phases of COVID-19. A de-identified subject ID, COVID-19 status, age in years and sex were almost always included in the sample metadata. The samples were drawn from two sources: the first 160 participants of the ongoing ImmuneRACE study, and 1,200 or so subjects contributed by 6 global collaborators. The prospective study material was composed of cDNA or gDNA derived from T cells, B-cell-depleted T cells, or PBMCs. Deeply sampled blood TCRbeta repertoires from subjects exposed to, actively infected with, or recovered from COVID-19 were included in the dataset. Where HLA class I and class II types were available, the types were taken from metadata supplied by the sample provider, not from assay-based typing. A freely available public database, intended as a resource for researchers studying the immune response to SARS-CoV-2, is where the repertoires were released.

Broad study findings and their caveats: The quantity of clinical and demographic metadata differed by source and by participant and was supplied without curation.

TCRbeta CDR3 regions were amplified from genomic DNA using the immunoSEQ Assay, a bias-controlled multiplex PCR. The authors' pipeline ran thus. The number of nucleated cells in each sample was estimated by amplification of reference gene primers within the assay. To quantify the absolute abundance of each unique TCRbeta CDR3 rearrangement, sequence reads were collapsed and filtered. For each sample, productive Simpson clonality was calculated as the square root of Simpson's diversity index across productive rearrangements. TCRdb retrieved this table from immuneACCESS and kept in-frame rearrangements only. Not all clones are present; in checked studies, unresolved V genes account for under half, and no reason is known for the remainder. The V and J calls and clone size were taken over from that table, and D and trimming were inferred from the DNA. This sample gives over 250,000 clones in total; roughly 80% of them show up just once. Jointly, the top ten make up approximately 9% of the sample.

In the case of this clone: Its cognate antigen has yet to be identified. No much larger clonotype is one base removed from it; base qualities were not supplied.

Looking up the germline V gene yields CDR1 SNHLY and CDR2 FYNNEI. Inclusive of the bounding cysteine and phenylalanine, the CDR3 is 14 residues long. Only CDR3 DNA remains: 42 bases, in frame from the first base. V is cut by 4 bases and J by 7 bases, and the space between the germline ends is 11 bases. A second Seattle source provided samples from volunteer blood donors who had recovered from COVID-19. Each collaborating institution followed its own protocols to collect whole blood in K2EDTA tubes. For TCRbeta analysis, collaborators shipped samples as frozen whole blood, isolated PBMCs, or DNA extracted from either of those sample types.

The sequence is built from TRBV2 and TRBJ1-6; the D gene is possibly TRBD1, with 6 bases matching. Sequencing was performed on peripheral blood. This TCR derives from a woman aged 45-60 years who had recovered from COVID-19. The CDR3 here reads CASSVGRGNSPLHF. The nucleotides read TGTGCCAGCAGTGTGGGGAGGGGGAATTCACCCCTCCACTTT.